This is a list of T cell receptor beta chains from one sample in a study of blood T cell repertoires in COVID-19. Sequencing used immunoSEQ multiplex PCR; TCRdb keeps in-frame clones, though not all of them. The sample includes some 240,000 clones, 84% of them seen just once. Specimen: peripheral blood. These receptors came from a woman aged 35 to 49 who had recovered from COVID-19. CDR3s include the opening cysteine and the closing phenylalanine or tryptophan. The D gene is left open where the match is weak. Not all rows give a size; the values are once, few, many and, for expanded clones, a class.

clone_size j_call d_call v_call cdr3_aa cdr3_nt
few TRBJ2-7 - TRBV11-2 CASSLQGRLLKQYF TGTGCCAGCAGCCTCCAGGGCCGGCTCCTGAAGCAGTACTTC
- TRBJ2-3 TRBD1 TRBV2 CASRFRDRDTDTQYF TGTGCCAGCAGATTCCGGGACAGGGACACAGATACGCAGTATTTT
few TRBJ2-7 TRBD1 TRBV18 CASSLIDRGGYEQYF TGTGCCAGCTCACTGATTGACAGGGGCGGCTACGAGCAGTACTTC
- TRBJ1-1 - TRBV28 CASSLPGQNTEAFF TGTGCCAGCAGTTTACCAGGCCAAAACACTGAAGCTTTCTTT
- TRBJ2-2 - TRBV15 CATSRAGAFTGELFF TGTGCCACCAGCCGCGCGGGGGCTTTTACCGGGGAGCTGTTTTTT
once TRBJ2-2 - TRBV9 CASSVGDTLRELFF TGTGCCAGCAGCGTAGGGGACACCCTAAGGGAGCTGTTTTTT
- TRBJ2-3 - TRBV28 CASRSRNTDTQYF TGTGCCAGCAGATCCAGGAACACAGATACGCAGTATTTT
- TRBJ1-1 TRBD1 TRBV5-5 CASSLPTGPTEAFF TGTGCCAGCAGTCTACCGACAGGGCCCACTGAAGCTTTCTTT
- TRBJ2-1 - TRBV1 CTSSQGQRGDNEQFF TGCACCAGCAGCCAAGGCCAGCGGGGGGACAATGAGCAGTTCTTC
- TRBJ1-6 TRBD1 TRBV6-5 CASSRDRDYNSPLHF TGTGCCAGCAGCCGGGACAGGGACTATAATTCACCCCTCCACTTT
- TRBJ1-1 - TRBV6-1 CASSERRGVWRRTEAFF TGTGCCAGCAGTGAACGGCGGGGGGTTTGGAGGAGGACTGAAGCTTTCTTT
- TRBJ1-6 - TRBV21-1 CASSLPRGIRDSPLHF TGTGCCAGCAGTCTACCCAGGGGGATAAGGGATTCACCCCTCCACTTT
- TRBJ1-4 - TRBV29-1 CSAASGSEKLFF TGCAGCGCCGCGAGTGGTTCTGAAAAACTGTTTTTT
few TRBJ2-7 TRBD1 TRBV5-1 CASSVASGGPYEQYF TGCGCCAGCAGCGTAGCCTCAGGGGGCCCCTACGAGCAGTACTTC
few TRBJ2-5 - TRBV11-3 CASSSFRLEGETQYF TGTGCCAGCAGCTCATTCCGACTAGAAGGAGAGACCCAGTACTTC
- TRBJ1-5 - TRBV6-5 CASSRGNNQPQHF TGTGCCAGCAGTCGCGGAAACAATCAGCCCCAGCATTTT
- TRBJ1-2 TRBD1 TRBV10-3 CAISGAQGGSYGYTF TGTGCCATCAGTGGGGCCCAGGGGGGAAGCTATGGCTACACCTTC
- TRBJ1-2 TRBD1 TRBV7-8 CASSLSNRGRGWMRGYTF TGTGCCAGCAGCTTATCGAACAGGGGGCGAGGCTGGATGCGTGGCTACACCTTC
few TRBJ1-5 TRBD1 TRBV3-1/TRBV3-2 CASSQAGGGNQPQHF TGTGCCAGCAGCCAAGCAGGGGGCGGCAATCAGCCCCAGCATTTT
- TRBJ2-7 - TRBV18 CASSPGGGSSYEQYF TGTGCCAGCTCACCAGGGGGGGGCTCCTCCTACGAGCAGTACTTC
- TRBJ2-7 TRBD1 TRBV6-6 CASSNSDRTYEQYF TGTGCCAGCAGCAATTCGGACAGGACCTACGAGCAGTACTTC
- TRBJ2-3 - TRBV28 CASSLVGAGDTDTQYF TGTGCCAGCAGTTTAGTGGGGGCCGGGGACACAGATACGCAGTATTTT
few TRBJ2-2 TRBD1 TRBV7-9 CASSSGGTGELFF TGTGCCAGCAGCTCAGGGGGCACCGGGGAGCTGTTTTTT
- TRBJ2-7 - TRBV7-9 CASSSRGSPYEQYF TGTGCCAGCAGCTCTCGCGGGTCCCCCTACGAGCAGTACTTC
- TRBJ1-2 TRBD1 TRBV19 CASSTDRGGYTF TGTGCCAGTAGTACGGACAGGGGTGGCTACACCTTC
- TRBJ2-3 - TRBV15 CATSRVVTDTQYF TGTGCCACCAGCAGAGTCGTTACAGATACGCAGTATTTT
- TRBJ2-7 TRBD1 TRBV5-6 CASSLPGQGFYEQYF TGTGCCAGCAGCCTCCCGGGACAGGGGTTCTACGAGCAGTACTTC
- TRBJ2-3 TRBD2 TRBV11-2 CASSLLSGGANTDTQYF TGTGCCAGCAGTCTTCTTAGCGGGGGGGCCAACACAGATACGCAGTATTTT
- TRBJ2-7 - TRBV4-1 CASSQVRAGISYEQYF TGCGCCAGCAGCCAAGTCAGGGCTGGGATATCCTACGAGCAGTACTTC
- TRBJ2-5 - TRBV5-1 CASSLDLGRRETQYF TGCGCCAGCAGCTTGGACCTGGGGCGAAGGGAGACCCAGTACTTC
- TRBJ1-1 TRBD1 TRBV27 CASPQTGKGEADTEAFF TGTGCCAGCCCCCAGACAGGGAAAGGGGAGGCTGACACTGAAGCTTTCTTT
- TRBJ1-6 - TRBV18 CASSPRGVFSYNSPLHF TGTGCCAGCTCACCTCGGGGGGTTTTCTCCTATAATTCACCCCTCCACTTT
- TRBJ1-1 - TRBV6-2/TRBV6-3 CASSLANTEAFF TGTGCCAGCAGTCTAGCGAACACTGAAGCTTTCTTT
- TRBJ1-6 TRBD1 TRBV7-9 CASSQGQGNSPLHF TGTGCCAGCAGCCAGGGACAGGGAAATTCACCCCTCCACTTT
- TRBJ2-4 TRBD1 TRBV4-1 CASSPPDRGNIQYF TGCGCCAGCAGCCCCCCGGACAGGGGAAACATTCAGTACTTC
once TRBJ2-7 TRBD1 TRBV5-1 CASSRDRGSYEQYF TGCGCCAGCAGCCGGGACAGGGGGTCCTACGAGCAGTACTTC
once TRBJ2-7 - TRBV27 CASSSRQGLVHEQYF TGTGCCAGCAGTTCAAGACAGGGACTGGTCCACGAGCAGTACTTC
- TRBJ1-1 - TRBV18 CASSPLAGDTEAFF TGTGCCAGCTCACCATTGGCCGGAGACACTGAAGCTTTCTTT
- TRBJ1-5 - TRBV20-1 CSASKGGKPQHF TGCAGTGCTAGTAAAGGGGGAAAGCCCCAGCATTTT
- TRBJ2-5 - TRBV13 CASSYYRGAQYF TGTGCCAGCAGCTACTACCGCGGGGCCCAGTACTTC
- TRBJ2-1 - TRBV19 CASSPRGNYNEQFF TGTGCCAGTAGTCCCCGGGGGAACTACAATGAGCAGTTCTTC
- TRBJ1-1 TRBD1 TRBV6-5 CASSRTYRGEAFF TGTGCCAGCAGCCGCACCTACAGGGGTGAAGCTTTCTTT
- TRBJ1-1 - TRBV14 CASSQFDNKNTEAFF TGTGCCAGCAGCCAGTTTGACAACAAGAACACTGAAGCTTTCTTT
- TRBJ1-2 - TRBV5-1 CASSLAQGTSSGYTF TGCGCCAGCAGCTTGGCGCAGGGGACCTCTTCTGGCTACACCTTC
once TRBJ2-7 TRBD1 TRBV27 CASSSLQGAYEQYF TGTGCCAGCAGTTCGTTACAGGGGGCCTACGAGCAGTACTTC
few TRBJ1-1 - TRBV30 CAWSEGGATEAFF TGTGCCTGGAGCGAGGGGGGGGCCACTGAAGCTTTCTTT
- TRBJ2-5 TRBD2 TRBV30 CAWRGLAGSETQYF TGTGCCTGGAGGGGGCTAGCGGGGTCAGAGACCCAGTACTTC
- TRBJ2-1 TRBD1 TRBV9 CASSTTGQSYNEQFF TGTGCCAGCAGCACAACGGGACAGTCCTACAATGAGCAGTTCTTC
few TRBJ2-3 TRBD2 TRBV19 CASSIAASGADTQYF TGTGCCAGTAGTATAGCGGCTAGCGGGGCAGATACGCAGTATTTT
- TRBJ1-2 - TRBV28 CSIAPAGDFNYGYTF TGTTCGATAGCCCCCGCGGGAGATTTTAACTATGGCTACACCTTC
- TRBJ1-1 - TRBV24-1 CATSDPHAGSTEAFF TGTGCCACCAGTGACCCCCACGCGGGAAGCACTGAAGCTTTCTTT